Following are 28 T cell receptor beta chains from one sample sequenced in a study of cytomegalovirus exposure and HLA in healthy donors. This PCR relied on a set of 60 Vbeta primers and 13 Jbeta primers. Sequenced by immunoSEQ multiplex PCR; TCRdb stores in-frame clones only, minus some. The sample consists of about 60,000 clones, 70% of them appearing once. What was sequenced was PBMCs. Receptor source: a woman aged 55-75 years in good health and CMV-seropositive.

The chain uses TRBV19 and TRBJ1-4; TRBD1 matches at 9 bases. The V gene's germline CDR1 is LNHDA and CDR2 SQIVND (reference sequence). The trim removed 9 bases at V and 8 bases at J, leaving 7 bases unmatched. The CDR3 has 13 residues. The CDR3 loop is CASRGQGKEKLFF. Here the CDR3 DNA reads TGTGCCAGCAGGGGACAGGGAAAAGAAAAACTGTTTTTT.

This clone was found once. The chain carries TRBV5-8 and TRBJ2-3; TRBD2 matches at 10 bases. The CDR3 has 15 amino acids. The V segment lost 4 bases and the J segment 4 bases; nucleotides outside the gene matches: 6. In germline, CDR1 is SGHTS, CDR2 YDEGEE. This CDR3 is CASSSSGGPPDTQYF. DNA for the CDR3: TGTGCCAGCAGCAGTAGCGGGGGGCCCCCAGATACGCAGTATTTT.

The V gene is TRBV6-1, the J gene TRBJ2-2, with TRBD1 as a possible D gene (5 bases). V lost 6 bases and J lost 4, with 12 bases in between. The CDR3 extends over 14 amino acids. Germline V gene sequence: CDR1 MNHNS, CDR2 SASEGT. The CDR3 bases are TGTGCCAGCAGCCCCCAGGGTCGCACCGGGGAGCTGTTTTTT. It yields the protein CASSPQGRTGELFF.

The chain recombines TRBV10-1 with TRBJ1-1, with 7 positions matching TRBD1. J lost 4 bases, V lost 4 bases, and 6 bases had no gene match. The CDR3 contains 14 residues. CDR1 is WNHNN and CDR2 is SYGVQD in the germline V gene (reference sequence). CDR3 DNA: TGCGCCAGCAGTGGTGTCAGGGGGTTCACTGAAGCTTTCTTT. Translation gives CASSGVRGFTEAFF.

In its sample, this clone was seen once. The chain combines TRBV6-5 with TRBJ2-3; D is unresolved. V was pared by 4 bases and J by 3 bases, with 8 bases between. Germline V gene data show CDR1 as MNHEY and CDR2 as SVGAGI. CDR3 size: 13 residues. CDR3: CASSSTRTDTQYF. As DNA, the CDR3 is TGTGCCAGCAGTTCGACTCGTACAGATACGCAGTATTTT.

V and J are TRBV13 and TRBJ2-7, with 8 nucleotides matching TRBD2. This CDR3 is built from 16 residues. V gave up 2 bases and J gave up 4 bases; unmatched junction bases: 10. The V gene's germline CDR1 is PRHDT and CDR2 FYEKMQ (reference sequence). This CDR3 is CASSLRSGGALYEQYF. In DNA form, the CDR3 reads TGTGCCAGCAGCTTAAGATCGGGGGGGGCTCTTTACGAGCAGTACTTC.

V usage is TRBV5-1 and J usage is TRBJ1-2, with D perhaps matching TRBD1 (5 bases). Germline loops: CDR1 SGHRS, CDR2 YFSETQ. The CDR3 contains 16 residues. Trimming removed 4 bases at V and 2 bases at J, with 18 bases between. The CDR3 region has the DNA TGCGCCAGCAGCCCATCGGGGGATGGGGTAAACTATGGCTACACCTTC. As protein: CASSPSGDGVNYGYTF.

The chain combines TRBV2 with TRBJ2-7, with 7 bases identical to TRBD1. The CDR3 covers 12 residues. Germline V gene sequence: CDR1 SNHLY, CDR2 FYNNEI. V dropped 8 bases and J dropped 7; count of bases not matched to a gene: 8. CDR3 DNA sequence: TGTGCCAGCCAAGGGGGCTCGGGGGAGCAGTACTTC. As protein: CASQGGSGEQYF.

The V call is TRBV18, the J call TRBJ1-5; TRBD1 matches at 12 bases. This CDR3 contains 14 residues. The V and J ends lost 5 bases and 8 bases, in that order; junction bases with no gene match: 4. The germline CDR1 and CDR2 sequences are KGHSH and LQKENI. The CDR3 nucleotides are TGTGCCAGCTCAGGGACAGGGGGCAGGGAGCCCCAGCATTTT. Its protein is CASSGTGGREPQHF.

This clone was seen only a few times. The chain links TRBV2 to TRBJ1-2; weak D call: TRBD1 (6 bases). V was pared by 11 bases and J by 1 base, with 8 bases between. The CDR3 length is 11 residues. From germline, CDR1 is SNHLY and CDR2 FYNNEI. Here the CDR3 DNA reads TGTGCCGGACAGCATAACTATGGCTACACCTTC. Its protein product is CAGQHNYGYTF.

The CDR3: CASSSGLTQYF. Here the CDR3 DNA reads TGTGCCAGCTCGTCGGGTCTTACCCAGTACTTC. V usage is TRBV18 and J usage is TRBJ2-5, with D unresolved. Trimming took 6 bases from V and 8 from J, leaving 10 bases between them. The germline CDR1 and CDR2 sequences are KGHSH and LQKENI. CDR3 length equals 11 residues.

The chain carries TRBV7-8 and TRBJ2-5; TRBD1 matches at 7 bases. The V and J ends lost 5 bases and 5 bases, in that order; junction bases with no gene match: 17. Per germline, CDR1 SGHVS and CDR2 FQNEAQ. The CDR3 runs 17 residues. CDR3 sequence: CASSPDRQGIRWETQYF. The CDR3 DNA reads TGTGCCAGCAGCCCGGATAGACAGGGTATCAGGTGGGAGACCCAGTACTTC. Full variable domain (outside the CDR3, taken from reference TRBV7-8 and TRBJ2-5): GAGVSQSPRYKVAKRGQDVALRCDPISGHVSLFWYQQALGQGPEFLTYFQNEAQLDKSGLPSDRFFAERPEGSVSTLKIQRTQQEDSAVYLCASSPDRQGIRWETQYFGPGTRLLVL.

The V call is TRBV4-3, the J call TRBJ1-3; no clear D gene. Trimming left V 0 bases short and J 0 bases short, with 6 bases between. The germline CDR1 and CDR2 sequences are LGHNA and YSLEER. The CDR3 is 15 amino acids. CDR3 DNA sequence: TGCGCCAGCAGCCAAGACAACACCTCTGGAAACACCATATATTTT. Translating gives CASSQDNTSGNTIYF.

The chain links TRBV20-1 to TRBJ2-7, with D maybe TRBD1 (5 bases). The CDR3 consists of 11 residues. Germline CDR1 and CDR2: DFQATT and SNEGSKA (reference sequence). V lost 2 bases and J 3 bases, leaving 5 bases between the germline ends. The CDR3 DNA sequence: TGCAGTGCTAGAACAGGCTACGAGCAGTACTTC. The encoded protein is CSARTGYEQYF.

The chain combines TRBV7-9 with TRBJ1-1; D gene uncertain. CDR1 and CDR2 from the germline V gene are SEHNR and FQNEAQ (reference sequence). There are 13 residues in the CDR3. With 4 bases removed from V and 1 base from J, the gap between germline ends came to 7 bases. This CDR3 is CASSWGANTEAFF. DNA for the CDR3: TGTGCCAGCAGCTGGGGAGCGAACACTGAAGCTTTCTTT.

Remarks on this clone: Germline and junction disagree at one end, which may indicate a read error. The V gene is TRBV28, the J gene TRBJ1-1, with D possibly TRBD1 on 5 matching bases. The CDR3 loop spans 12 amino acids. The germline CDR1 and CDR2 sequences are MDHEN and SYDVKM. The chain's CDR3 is CASSLSGTGAFF. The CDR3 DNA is TGTGCCAGCAGTTTATCAGGGACTGGAGCTTTCTTT.

DNA for the CDR3: TGTGCCAGCAGCTTAGAGGCGGATTCACCCCTCCACTTT. Its translation: CASSLEADSPLHF. The chain employs TRBV7-2 and TRBJ1-6, with D uncertain. Germline loops: CDR1 SGHTA, CDR2 FQGNSA. Deletions cut 1 base from V and 8 bases from J, with 6 bases between. The CDR3 contains 13 residues.

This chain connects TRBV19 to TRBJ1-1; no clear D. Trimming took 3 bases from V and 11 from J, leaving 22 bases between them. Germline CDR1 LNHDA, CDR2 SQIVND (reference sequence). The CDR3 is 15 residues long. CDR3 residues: CASSIQGSSQRRAFF. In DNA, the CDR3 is TGTGCCAGTAGTATCCAAGGGAGCTCTCAACGTAGGGCTTTCTTT.

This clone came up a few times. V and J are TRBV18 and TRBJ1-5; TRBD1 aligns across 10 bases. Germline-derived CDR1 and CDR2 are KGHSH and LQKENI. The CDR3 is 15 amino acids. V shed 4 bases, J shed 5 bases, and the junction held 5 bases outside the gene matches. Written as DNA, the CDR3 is TGTGCCAGCTCACTCACGACAGGGGGCGATCAGCCCCAGCATTTT. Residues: CASSLTTGGDQPQHF.

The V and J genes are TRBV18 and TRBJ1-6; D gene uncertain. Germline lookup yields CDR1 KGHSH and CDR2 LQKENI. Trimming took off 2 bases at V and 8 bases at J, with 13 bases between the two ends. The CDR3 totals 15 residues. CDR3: CASSPNEGFDSPLHF. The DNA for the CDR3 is TGTGCCAGCTCACCAAATGAGGGCTTTGATTCACCCCTCCACTTT. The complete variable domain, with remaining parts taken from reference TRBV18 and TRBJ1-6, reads NAGVMQNPRHLVRRRGQEARLRCSPMKGHSHVYWYRQLPEEGLKFMVYLQKENIIDESGMPKERFSAEFPKEGPSILRIQQVVRGDSAAYFCASSPNEGFDSPLHFGNGTRLTVT.

DNA for the CDR3: TGCGCCAGCAGCCAAGATAATCGGGACACCGGGGAGCTGTTTTTT. Translating it yields CASSQDNRDTGELFF. The V and J genes are TRBV4-3 and TRBJ2-2; D not resolved. V lost 0 bases and J lost 3, with 8 bases in between. Germline V gene data show CDR1 as LGHNA and CDR2 as YSLEER. The length of the CDR3 is 15 residues.

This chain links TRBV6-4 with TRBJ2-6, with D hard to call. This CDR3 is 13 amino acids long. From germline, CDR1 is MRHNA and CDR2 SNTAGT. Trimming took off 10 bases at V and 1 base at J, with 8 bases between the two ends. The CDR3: CATLESGANVLTF. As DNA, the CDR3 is TGTGCCACCTTAGAATCTGGGGCCAACGTCCTGACTTTC.

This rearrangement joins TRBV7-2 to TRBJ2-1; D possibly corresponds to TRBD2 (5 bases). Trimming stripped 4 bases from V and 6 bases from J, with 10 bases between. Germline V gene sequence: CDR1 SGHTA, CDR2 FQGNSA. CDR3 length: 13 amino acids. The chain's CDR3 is CASSSRTGNEQFF. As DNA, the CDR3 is TGTGCCAGCAGCTCAAGGACTGGCAATGAGCAGTTCTTC.

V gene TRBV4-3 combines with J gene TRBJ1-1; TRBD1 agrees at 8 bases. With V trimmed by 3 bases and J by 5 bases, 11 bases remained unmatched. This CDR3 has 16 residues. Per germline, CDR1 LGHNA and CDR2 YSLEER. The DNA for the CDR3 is TGCGCCAGCAGCCACTACCTAAGACAGGGGTTGACTGAAGCTTTCTTT. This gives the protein CASSHYLRQGLTEAFF.

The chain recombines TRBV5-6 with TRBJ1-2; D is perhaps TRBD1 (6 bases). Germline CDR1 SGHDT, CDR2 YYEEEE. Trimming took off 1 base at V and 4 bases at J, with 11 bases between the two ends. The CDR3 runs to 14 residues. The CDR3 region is CASSLLGAFYGYTF. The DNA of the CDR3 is TGTGCCAGCAGCTTGCTGGGGGCATTCTATGGCTACACCTTC.

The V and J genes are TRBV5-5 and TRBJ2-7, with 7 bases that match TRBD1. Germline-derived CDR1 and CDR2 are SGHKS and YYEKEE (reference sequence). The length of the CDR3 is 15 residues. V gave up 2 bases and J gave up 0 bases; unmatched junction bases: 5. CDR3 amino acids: CASSFGTDSSYEQYF. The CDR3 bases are TGTGCCAGCAGCTTCGGGACAGACAGCTCCTACGAGCAGTACTTC.

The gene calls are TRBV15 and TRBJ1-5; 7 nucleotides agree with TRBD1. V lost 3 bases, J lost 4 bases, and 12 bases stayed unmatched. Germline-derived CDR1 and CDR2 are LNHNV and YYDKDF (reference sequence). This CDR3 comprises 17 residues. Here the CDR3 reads CATSRDYLTGTNQPQHF. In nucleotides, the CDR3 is TGTGCCACCAGCAGGGACTACTTGACAGGGACGAATCAGCCCCAGCATTTT.

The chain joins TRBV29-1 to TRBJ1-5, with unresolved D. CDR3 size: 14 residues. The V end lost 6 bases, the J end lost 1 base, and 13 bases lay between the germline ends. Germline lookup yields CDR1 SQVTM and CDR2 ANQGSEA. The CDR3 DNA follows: TGCAGCGTCGTTCCCGGCGGGAGCAATCAGCCCCAGCATTTT. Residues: CSVVPGGSNQPQHF.